A single sample is the source of the 16 T cell receptor beta chains below, sequenced in a study of blood T cell repertoires in COVID-19. Profiled with immunoSEQ multiplex PCR; TCRdb holds only in-frame clones, not every one. The sample carries fewer than 450,000 clones, approximately 87% recorded once. The source material was peripheral blood. The receptors shown here come from a woman aged 45-60 years with COVID-19, enrolled during active disease.

The chain is built from TRBV9 and TRBJ2-3; 14 bases are a match to TRBD2. V trimming: 1 base; J trimming: 5 bases; junction bases outside the gene matches: 15. The CDR3 has 20 amino acids. CDR1 and CDR2 from the germline V gene are SGDLS and YYNGEE. CDR3 sequence: CASSVQTRGLAGAGVDTQYF. CDR3 nucleotide sequence: TGTGCCAGCAGCGTACAGACCCGGGGACTAGCGGGAGCGGGCGTAGATACGCAGTATTTT.

This chain's CDR3 is CASSGGLAGTYEQYF. CDR3 in DNA: TGCGCCAGCAGCGGGGGACTAGCGGGGACCTACGAGCAGTACTTC. The chain is built from TRBV5-1 and TRBJ2-7; 13 nucleotides match TRBD2. CDR1 is SGHRS, CDR2 YFSETQ, per germline. CDR3 length: 15 amino acids. The V gene end was trimmed by 4 bases and the J gene end by 2 bases; junction bases not matched to a gene: 3.

The chain links TRBV28 to TRBJ2-3, with D perhaps TRBD2 (6 bases). This CDR3 contains 16 residues. V was pared by 7 bases and J by 1 base, with 18 bases between. Germline V gives CDR1 MDHEN, CDR2 SYDVKM. CDR3 nucleotides: TGTGCCAGCAACGTAGGAGGGACCTACCGCACAGATACGCAGTATTTT. Translation: CASNVGGTYRTDTQYF.

V usage is TRBV13 and J usage is TRBJ2-5, with TRBD2 matching over 8 bases. The germline V gene encodes CDR1 PRHDT and CDR2 FYEKMQ (reference sequence). The CDR3 has 16 amino acids. With V trimmed by 7 bases and J by 1 base, 11 bases remained unmatched. CDR3 protein: CASTPGLGVAQETQYF. The CDR3 bases are TGTGCCAGCACCCCGGGACTAGGGGTCGCCCAAGAGACCCAGTACTTC.

The chain is built from TRBV25-1 and TRBJ2-2; maybe TRBD1 (6 bases). This CDR3 spans 15 amino acids. V was shortened by 8 bases and J by 2 bases, with 15 bases between the two germline ends. Germline assignment: CDR1 MGHDK and CDR2 SYGVNS. The CDR3 DNA reads TGTGCCAGCTCGATCACCGGGACAAACACCGGGGAGCTGTTTTTT. Protein: CASSITGTNTGELFF. The full variable domain, in which reference TRBV25-1 and TRBJ2-2 provide the parts outside the CDR3, is EADIYQTPRYLVIGTGKKITLECSQTMGHDKMYWYQQDPGMELHLIHYSYGVNSTEKGDLSSESTVSRIRTEHFPLTLESARPSHTSQYLCASSITGTNTGELFFGEGSRLTVL.

The chain couples TRBV21-1 to TRBJ2-7; the table's D gene call, TRBD1, was not cross checked with the DNA. TRBV21-1 is marked as a pseudogene. This CDR3 has 17 amino acids. The DNA for the CDR3 is TGTGCCAGCAGCCGCGATGGGATCCAGGGAAGTAACTACGAGCAGTACTTC. Amino acids: CASSRDGIQGSNYEQYF.

The V gene is TRBV5-1, the J gene TRBJ2-1; 7 positions match TRBD1. V was pared by 3 bases and J by 2 bases, with 11 bases of the junction left unmatched. Germline assignment: CDR1 SGHRS and CDR2 YFSETQ. This CDR3 has 17 residues. In DNA, the CDR3 is TGCGCCAGCAGCTCACAGGGGCAGCAAACCCCCTACAATGAGCAGTTCTTC. Translation: CASSSQGQQTPYNEQFF. Full variable domain (missing parts from reference TRBV5-1 and TRBJ2-1): KAGVTQTPRYLIKTRGQQVTLSCSPISGHRSVSWYQQTPGQGLQFLFEYFSETQRNKGNFPGRFSGRQFSNSRSEMNVSTLELGDSALYLCASSSQGQQTPYNEQFFGPGTRLTVL.

The genes are TRBV9 and TRBJ2-3; 9 nucleotides line up with TRBD2. This CDR3 is 14 amino acids long. CDR1 and CDR2 (germline): SGDLS, YYNGEE. J lost 2 bases, V lost 3 bases, and 1 base had no gene match. The CDR3 loop is CASSASGVTDTQYF. For the CDR3, the DNA is TGTGCCAGCAGCGCTAGCGGGGTCACAGATACGCAGTATTTT. Variable domain in full (rest from reference TRBV9 and TRBJ2-3): DSGVTQTPKHLITATGQRVTLRCSPRSGDLSVYWYQQSLDQGLQFLIQYYNGEERAKGNILERFSAQQFPDLHSELNLSSLELGDSALYFCASSASGVTDTQYFGPGTRLTVL.

This chain connects TRBV18 to TRBJ1-1, with 7 positions matching TRBD1. Unmatched junction bases numbered 5, after V lost 3 bases and J lost 1 base. The CDR3 contains 15 residues. The germline V gene has CDR1 KGHSH and CDR2 LQKENI. The CDR3: CASSPAQGRNTEAFF. The CDR3 nucleotides are TGTGCCAGCTCACCCGCACAGGGGCGGAACACTGAAGCTTTCTTT.

The chain recombines TRBV5-1 with TRBJ2-7, with D tentatively TRBD2 (5 bases). In germline, CDR1 is SGHRS, CDR2 YFSETQ. The CDR3 has 15 residues. V lost 3 bases, J lost 2 bases, and 15 bases lay in between. The CDR3 region is CASSWTLGATYEQYF. The CDR3 DNA reads TGCGCCAGCAGCTGGACTCTCGGAGCCACCTACGAGCAGTACTTC.

This chain links TRBV6-2 or TRBV6-3 with TRBJ2-1, with 7 bases identical to TRBD1. Unmatched junction bases numbered 10, after V lost 3 bases and J lost 5 bases. This CDR3 spans 16 amino acids. Germline loops: CDR1 MNHEY, CDR2 SVGEGT. CDR3 sequence: CASSYRTGTANNEQFF. DNA of the CDR3: TGTGCCAGCAGTTATCGAACCGGGACAGCAAACAATGAGCAGTTCTTC.

This sequence joins TRBV4-1 and TRBJ1-1, with D maybe TRBD1 (5 bases). The V and J ends lost 3 bases and 1 base respectively, with 12 bases between them. The germline V gene encodes CDR1 MGHRA and CDR2 YSYEKL. There are 15 residues in the CDR3. The DNA for the CDR3 is TGCGCCAGCAGCCAGCCGGCGGACACGAACACTGAAGCTTTCTTT. Translated, it gives CASSQPADTNTEAFF.

The chain links TRBV19 to TRBJ2-7, with 9 bases matching TRBD1. The CDR3 consists of 14 residues. V trimming: 6 bases; J trimming: 3 bases; junction bases outside the gene matches: 6. Germline CDR1 reads LNHDA; CDR2 reads SQIVND (reference sequence). CDR3 protein: CASSMRGQGYEQYF. The CDR3 DNA is TGTGCCAGTAGCATGAGGGGACAGGGCTACGAGCAGTACTTC.

This clone was seen a single time. CDR3 bases: TGTGCCAGCAGTTATCTCCCAACCGGACTACGCAATGAGCAGTTCTTC. Residues: CASSYLPTGLRNEQFF. This sequence joins TRBV6-5 and TRBJ2-1; the D gene is possibly TRBD2 (6 bases). Trimming stripped 3 bases from V and 6 bases from J, with 18 bases between. Germline V CDR1 and CDR2: MNHEY, SVGAGI. The CDR3 is 16 amino acids.

This chain joins TRBV4-3 and TRBJ2-3; 7 bases are a match to TRBD1. The V segment lost 2 bases and the J segment 2 bases; nucleotides outside the gene matches: 4. Germline lookup yields CDR1 LGHNA and CDR2 YSLEER. This CDR3 has 15 residues. The DNA of the CDR3 is TGCGCCAGCAGCCAAAGGGACAGAAACACAGATACGCAGTATTTT. Translated: CASSQRDRNTDTQYF.

This sequence joins TRBV3-1 (or the pseudogene TRBV3-2) and TRBJ2-1, with TRBD1 matching 7 bases. The CDR3 has 15 residues. Germline V gene sequence: CDR1 LGHDT, CDR2 YNNKEL (reference sequence). V gave up 3 bases and J gave up 8 bases; unmatched junction bases: 10. For the CDR3, the DNA is TGTGCCAGCAGCCAGGTCACAGGGGAGTTCGATGAGCAGTTCTTC. Amino acid sequence: CASSQVTGEFDEQFF.